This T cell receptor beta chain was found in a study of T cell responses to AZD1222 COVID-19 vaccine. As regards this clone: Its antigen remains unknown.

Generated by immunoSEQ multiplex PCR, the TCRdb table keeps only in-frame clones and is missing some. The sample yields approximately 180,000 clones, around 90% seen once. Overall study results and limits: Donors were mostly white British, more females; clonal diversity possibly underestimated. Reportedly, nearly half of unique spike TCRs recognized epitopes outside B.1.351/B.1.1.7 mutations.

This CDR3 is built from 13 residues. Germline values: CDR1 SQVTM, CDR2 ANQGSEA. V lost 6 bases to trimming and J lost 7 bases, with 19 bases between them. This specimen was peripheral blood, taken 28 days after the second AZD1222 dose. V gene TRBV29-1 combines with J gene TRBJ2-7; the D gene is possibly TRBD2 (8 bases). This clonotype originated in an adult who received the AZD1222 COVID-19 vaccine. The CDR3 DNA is TGCAGCGTACAGGGGCCCGGCGGGGGGGAGCAGTACTTC. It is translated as CSVQGPGGGEQYF.